The T cell receptor (beta chain) described here comes from a study of T cells in Graves' hyperthyroidism and ophthalmopathy. General study findings and limits: Model output signaled ophthalmopathy a median about 6.3 months ahead of onset.

The cohort's ophthalmopathy patients, a group with duration under 3 months, had a Clinical Activity Score of at least 3 and a NOSPECS grade of at least 4. CDR1 is SGHTA, CDR2 FQGNSA, per germline. The CDR3 length is 13 residues. Only a few counts were recorded for this clonotype. What it binds is not known. An end of the junction differs from the germline gene, which may be a read error. RNA transcripts provided the source from which TCR beta CDR3 regions were amplified. When the TCR CDR3 underwent first-round RT-PCR, the HTBI primer set was used. TCRdb re-analysed the multiplex PCR reads in MiXCR, keeping a single row per CDR3 protein. The profile covers 550,000 to 700,000 distinct CDR3 sequences, with roughly 14% appearing a single time and approximately 4.3% taken by the ten largest.

Sequenced: blood. This TCR was recovered from a woman in her thirties or forties with Graves' ophthalmopathy. The chain has TRBV7-2 and TRBJ2-7; no firm D call. The CDR3 region has the DNA TGTGCCAGCAGCTTAGATTTGGGCTACGAGCGGTACTTC. This translates into CASSLDLGYERYF.